A single sample is the source of the 22 T cell receptor beta chains below, sequenced in a study of CD8+ T cells in alopecia areata. Indicated treatment: oral pan-JAK inhibitor, 5-10 mg twice daily. Reverse transcription of extracted RNA yielded cDNA, which provided the sequencing template. Profiling relied on immunoSEQ multiplex PCR, and the TCRdb table lists in-frame clones only, not all of them. The data show some 130,000 clones, with about 50% seen just once and 0.46% held by the top ten. The sample consisted of CD4+ T cells sorted from blood, taken at week 4, from a patient treated with tofacitinib. Receptors originate from a human donor with alopecia areata.

CDR3 amino acids: CSVETQQGYEQYF. The DNA for the CDR3 is TGCAGCGTTGAAACTCAACAGGGGTACGAGCAGTACTTC. This rearrangement joins TRBV29-1 to TRBJ2-7; 7 bases agree with TRBD1. V lost 2 bases and J lost 4; bases outside the gene matches: 5. Germline CDR1 is SQVTM and CDR2 is ANQGSEA. There are 13 residues in the CDR3.

The CDR3 is CSGPGEGGMSQFF. The CDR3 DNA is TGCAGCGGCCCTGGGGAGGGGGGAATGAGCCAGTTCTTC. This chain links TRBV29-1 with TRBJ2-1, with a possible D match to TRBD2 (7 bases). V was cut by 7 bases and J by 13 bases, with 23 bases left in between. Germline loops: CDR1 SQVTM, CDR2 ANQGSEA. This CDR3 has 13 residues.

This clone was recorded only once. The chain recombines TRBV19 with TRBJ1-5; D may be TRBD1 (5 bases). The CDR3 is 13 amino acids. Trimming took off 5 bases at V and 6 bases at J, with 11 bases between the two ends. Germline V gene sequence: CDR1 LNHDA, CDR2 SQIVND (reference sequence). CDR3 sequence (DNA): TGTGCCAGTAGTGATCGGGGGTCTCAGCCCCAGCATTTT. This codes for CASSDRGSQPQHF.

This clone came up a few times. J is TRBJ1-3 and V is TRBV2; 10 nucleotides agree with TRBD1. Trimming took 7 bases from V and 3 from J; bases not matched to a gene: 9. Germline V lookup: CDR1 SNHLY, CDR2 FYNNEI. The length of the CDR3 is 16 residues. The CDR3 here is CASTAGTGVGGNTIYF. In nucleotides, the CDR3 is TGTGCCAGCACCGCCGGGACAGGGGTTGGTGGAAACACCATATATTTT.

This clone came up a few times. V usage is TRBV4-1 and J usage is TRBJ2-1; 9 bases fit TRBD2. The V segment lost 0 bases and the J segment 7 bases; nucleotides outside the gene matches: 13. Per germline, CDR1 MGHRA and CDR2 YSYEKL. This CDR3 has 18 residues. CDR3: CASSQDGVGGRAGNEQFF. The CDR3 DNA follows: TGCGCCAGCAGCCAAGATGGAGTGGGCGGGAGGGCCGGGAATGAGCAGTTCTTC.

The rearrangement uses TRBV30 and TRBJ2-7; 10 positions agree with TRBD1. Looked up from germline, CDR1 is GTSNPN and CDR2 is SVGIG (reference sequence). The V and J ends lost 3 bases and 0 bases, in that order; junction bases with no gene match: 2. This CDR3 comprises 14 residues. CDR3: CAWSWTGGSYEQYF. The CDR3 coding sequence is TGTGCCTGGAGCTGGACAGGGGGCTCCTACGAGCAGTACTTC.

The chain joins TRBV29-1 to TRBJ1-2; the D gene is possibly TRBD1 (5 bases). This CDR3 is 12 amino acids long. Germline V gene sequence: CDR1 SQVTM, CDR2 ANQGSEA. V lost 6 bases and J 8 bases, leaving 16 bases between the germline ends. CDR3 amino acids: CSVGQGVEGYTF. The CDR3 DNA follows: TGCAGCGTCGGGCAGGGTGTGGAGGGCTACACCTTC.

This chain joins TRBV19 and TRBJ1-2; D is unresolved. This CDR3 has 13 amino acids. Germline V gene lookup returns CDR1 LNHDA and CDR2 SQIVND (reference sequence). V dropped 7 bases and J dropped 0 bases, with 9 bases sitting between them. The CDR3: CASKREPNYGYTF. Written as DNA, the CDR3 is TGTGCCAGTAAGAGGGAGCCTAACTATGGCTACACCTTC.

The chain carries TRBV6-6 and TRBJ1-2; 7 bases map to TRBD1. Germline V gives CDR1 MNHNY, CDR2 SVGAGI (reference sequence). J gave up 3 bases and V 6 bases, and 7 bases lay outside the gene matches. The CDR3 has 14 amino acids. The CDR3 sequence: CASSPGGPDYGYTF. In DNA, the CDR3 is TGTGCCAGCAGCCCAGGGGGGCCGGACTATGGCTACACCTTC.

The chain joins TRBV9 to TRBJ2-1, with 9 bases aligning to TRBD2. The CDR3 consists of 16 residues. V shed 2 bases and J 10 bases; nucleotides not matched to a gene: 13. Per the germline V gene, CDR1 is SGDLS and CDR2 is YYNGEE. The CDR3 nucleotides read TGTGCCAGCAGCGTTAGTAGCGGGAGAAGGGTTGGGGAGCAGTTCTTC. Protein sequence: CASSVSSGRRVGEQFF.

This clone has at least ten counts. The genes are TRBV6-5 and TRBJ2-7; TRBD1 matches 8 bases. The ends lost 6 bases at V and 3 bases at J; junction bases unmatched: 7. The CDR3 runs 14 residues. Looked up from germline, CDR1 is MNHEY and CDR2 is SVGAGI. The CDR3 loop is CASSRQGNGYEQYF. The DNA of the CDR3 is TGTGCCAGCAGCAGACAGGGGAACGGCTACGAGCAGTACTTC.

The V and J genes are TRBV29-1 and TRBJ2-4; D tentatively fits TRBD1 or TRBD2 (6 bases each). The CDR3 loop spans 13 amino acids. The V end was cut by 4 bases, the J end by 6 bases, with 13 bases between. Germline assignment: CDR1 SQVTM and CDR2 ANQGSEA. The CDR3 nucleotides are TGCAGCGTTGTGGGGGGCGTAGGAAACATTCAGTACTTC. Its translation: CSVVGGVGNIQYF. The full variable domain, completed using reference TRBV29-1 and TRBJ2-4, is SAVISQKPSRDICQRGTSLTIQCQVDSQVTMMFWYRQQPGQSLTLIATANQGSEATYESGFVIDKFPISRPNLTFSTLTVSNMSPEDSSIYLCSVVGGVGNIQYFGAGTRLSVL.

This sequence joins TRBV30 and TRBJ1-5, with D possibly being TRBD1 (5 bases). Germline CDR1 is GTSNPN and CDR2 is SVGIG (reference sequence). V was clipped by 2 bases and J by 5 bases, with 10 bases between them. CDR3 length: 13 amino acids. The CDR3 is CAWSSQGDQPQHF. Written as DNA, the CDR3 is TGTGCCTGGAGTAGTCAGGGCGATCAGCCCCAGCATTTT.

V usage is TRBV29-1 and J usage is TRBJ1-2; the D gene is possibly TRBD1 (6 bases). Per the germline V gene, CDR1 is SQVTM and CDR2 is ANQGSEA. This CDR3 is built from 13 residues. The ends were cut back, 7 bases at V and 7 bases at J, with 19 bases in the middle. CDR3 protein: CSASTSGASGYTF. CDR3 coding DNA: TGCAGCGCCTCAACCTCGGGGGCCTCTGGCTACACCTTC.

The V gene is TRBV29-1, the J gene TRBJ1-5; perhaps TRBD1 as D (5 bases). The CDR3 has 13 amino acids. The germline V gene has CDR1 SQVTM and CDR2 ANQGSEA. With 5 bases removed from V and 4 bases from J, the gap between germline ends came to 12 bases. The CDR3 coding sequence is TGCAGCGTTCAGGGTACGCAGAATCAGCCCCAGCATTTT. It encodes CSVQGTQNQPQHF.

In its sample, this clone was seen a few times. The rearrangement links TRBV30 to TRBJ2-4; TRBD1 matches 7 bases. V shed 0 bases, J shed 10 bases, and the junction held 9 bases outside the gene matches. The CDR3 is made up of 14 amino acids. In germline, CDR1 is GTSNPN, CDR2 SVGIG (reference sequence). CDR3 sequence (DNA): TGTGCCTGGAGTGTCCCGGGACAGTGGACTATTCAGTACTTC. Its translation is CAWSVPGQWTIQYF.

This rearrangement joins TRBV29-1 to TRBJ2-3, with a tentative D call TRBD1 (5 bases). V was clipped by 4 bases and J by 6 bases, with 8 bases between them. This CDR3 has 11 amino acids. The germline gives CDR1 SQVTM, CDR2 ANQGSEA. CDR3 sequence: CSVAPGDTQYF. The CDR3 nucleotides read TGCAGCGTTGCTCCAGGGGATACGCAGTATTTT.

The rearrangement joins TRBV15 to TRBJ2-2; no clear D gene. V gave up 2 bases and J gave up 4 bases, with 8 bases separating them. The length of the CDR3 is 14 residues. Germline lookup yields CDR1 LNHNV and CDR2 YYDKDF (reference sequence). The CDR3 spells CATSRPRVTGELFF. In DNA form, the CDR3 reads TGTGCCACCAGCAGACCTAGAGTCACCGGGGAGCTGTTTTTT.

The chain joins TRBV5-1 to TRBJ2-1; D is unclear. Trimming left V 4 bases short and J 6 bases short, with 11 bases between. This CDR3 spans 13 amino acids. Germline assignment: CDR1 SGHRS and CDR2 YFSETQ. The CDR3 nucleotides are TGCGCCAGCAGCCTCCAAGCACCCAATGAGCAGTTCTTC. Protein product: CASSLQAPNEQFF.

The chain employs TRBV25-1 and TRBJ1-2; 7 nucleotides match TRBD1. The V and J ends lost 4 bases and 5 bases, in that order; junction bases with no gene match: 7. The CDR3 consists of 14 residues. Germline CDR1 MGHDK, CDR2 SYGVNS. The CDR3 is CASSGETGWYGYTF. The CDR3, as DNA: TGTGCCAGCAGTGGGGAGACAGGGTGGTATGGCTACACCTTC.

The CDR3 loop is CASSPQGAYEQYF. The DNA for the CDR3 is TGTGCCAGCAGCCCACAGGGGGCGTACGAGCAGTACTTC. The gene calls are TRBV7-6 and TRBJ2-7; 9 nucleotides align to TRBD1. The CDR3 contains 13 residues. Germline V gene sequence: CDR1 SGHVS, CDR2 FNYEAQ. V lost 5 bases to trimming and J lost 4 bases; unmatched junction nucleotides: 3.

The chain carries TRBV15 and TRBJ2-5; 12 bases fit TRBD2. The trim removed 3 bases at V and 5 bases at J, leaving 10 bases unmatched. CDR1 is LNHNV, CDR2 YYDKDF, per germline (reference sequence). The CDR3 is 17 residues long. The CDR3 region is CATSRSTSGRLWETQYF. CDR3 nucleotides: TGTGCCACCAGCAGGTCTACTAGCGGGAGGCTGTGGGAGACCCAGTACTTC.